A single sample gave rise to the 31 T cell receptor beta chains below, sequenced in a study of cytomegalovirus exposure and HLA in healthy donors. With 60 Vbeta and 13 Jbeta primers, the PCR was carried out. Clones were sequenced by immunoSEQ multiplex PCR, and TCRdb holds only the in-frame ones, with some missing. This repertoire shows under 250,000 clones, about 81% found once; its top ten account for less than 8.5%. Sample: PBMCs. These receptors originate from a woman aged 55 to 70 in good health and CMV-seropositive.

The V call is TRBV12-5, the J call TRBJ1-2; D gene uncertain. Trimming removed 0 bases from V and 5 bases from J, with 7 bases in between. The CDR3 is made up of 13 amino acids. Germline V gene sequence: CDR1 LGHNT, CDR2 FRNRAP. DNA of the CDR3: TGTGCTAGTGGTTTGGTGAACAATTATGGCTACACCTTC. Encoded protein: CASGLVNNYGYTF.

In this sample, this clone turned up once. This CDR3 reads CASSLGQGRNYGYTF. The CDR3 DNA reads TGCGCCAGCAGCTTAGGCCAGGGGCGGAACTATGGCTACACCTTC. The chain has TRBV5-1 and TRBJ1-2; TRBD1 might be the D (6 bases). CDR1 SGHRS and CDR2 YFSETQ come from the germline V gene. This CDR3 contains 15 residues. V lost 2 bases and J 2 bases, leaving 13 bases between the germline ends.

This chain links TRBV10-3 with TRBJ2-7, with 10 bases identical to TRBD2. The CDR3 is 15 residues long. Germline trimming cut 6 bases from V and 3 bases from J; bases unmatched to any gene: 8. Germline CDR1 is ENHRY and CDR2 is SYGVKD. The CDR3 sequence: CAIRRGAGGIYEQYF. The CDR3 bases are TGTGCCATCAGGCGGGGAGCGGGAGGGATCTACGAGCAGTACTTC.

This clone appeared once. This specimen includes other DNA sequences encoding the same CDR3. CDR3 region: CASSSGLANTGELFF. The CDR3, as DNA: TGCGCCAGCAGTTCAGGACTAGCGAACACCGGGGAGCTGTTTTTT. The genes are TRBV5-1 and TRBJ2-2; 7 bases are a match to TRBD2. This CDR3 has 15 amino acids. The V gene's germline CDR1 is SGHRS and CDR2 YFSETQ. Trimming removed 5 bases from V and 0 bases from J; junction bases left unmatched: 4.

The CDR3 is CAISNKGAGQPQHF. CDR3 bases: TGTGCCATCAGCAACAAGGGGGCTGGACAGCCCCAGCATTTT. The chain employs TRBV10-3 and TRBJ1-5; 7 nucleotides agree with TRBD1. Germline lookup yields CDR1 ENHRY and CDR2 SYGVKD. Trimming took 6 bases from V and 7 from J; bases not matched to a gene: 9. The CDR3 runs to 14 residues.

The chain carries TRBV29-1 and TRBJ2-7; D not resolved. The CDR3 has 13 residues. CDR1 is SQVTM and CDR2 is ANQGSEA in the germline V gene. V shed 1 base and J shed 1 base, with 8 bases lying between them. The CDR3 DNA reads TGCAGCGTTGAAGGGCAGTATTCCTACGAGCAGTACTTC. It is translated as CSVEGQYSYEQYF.

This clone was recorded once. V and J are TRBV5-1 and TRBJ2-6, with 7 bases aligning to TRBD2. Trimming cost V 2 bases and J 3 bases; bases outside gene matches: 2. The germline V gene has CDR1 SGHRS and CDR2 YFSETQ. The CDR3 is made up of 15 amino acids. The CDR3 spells CASSFREVGANVLTF. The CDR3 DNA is TGCGCCAGCAGCTTCCGGGAGGTTGGGGCCAACGTCCTGACTTTC.

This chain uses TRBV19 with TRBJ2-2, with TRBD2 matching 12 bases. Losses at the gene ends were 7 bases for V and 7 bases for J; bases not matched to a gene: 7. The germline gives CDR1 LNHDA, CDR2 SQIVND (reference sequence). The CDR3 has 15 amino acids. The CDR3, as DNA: TGTGCCAGTATCACGACTAGCGGGAGCCTCGGGGAGCTGTTTTTT. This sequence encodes CASITTSGSLGELFF. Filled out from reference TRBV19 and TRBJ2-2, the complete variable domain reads DGGITQSPKYLFRKEGQNVTLSCEQNLNHDAMYWYRQDPGQGLRLIYYSQIVNDFQKGDIAEGYSVSREKKESFPLTVTSAQKNPTAFYLCASITTSGSLGELFFGEGSRLTVL.

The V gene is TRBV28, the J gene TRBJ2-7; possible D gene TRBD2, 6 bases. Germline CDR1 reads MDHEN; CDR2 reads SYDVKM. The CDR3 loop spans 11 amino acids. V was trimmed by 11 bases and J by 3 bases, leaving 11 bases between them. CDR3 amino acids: CAVVGGYEQYF. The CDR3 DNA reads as TGTGCCGTAGTGGGGGGCTACGAGCAGTACTTC.

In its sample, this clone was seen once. CDR3 loop: CASRIGQMNTEAFF. CDR3 in DNA: TGCGCCAGCCGGATAGGACAGATGAACACTGAAGCTTTCTTT. The V call is TRBV4-1, the J call TRBJ1-1; D perhaps matches TRBD1 (6 bases). The CDR3 covers 14 residues. The germline CDR1 and CDR2 sequences are MGHRA and YSYEKL. Between the trimmed V and J ends, which lost 8 bases and 0 bases, there was a span of 13 bases.

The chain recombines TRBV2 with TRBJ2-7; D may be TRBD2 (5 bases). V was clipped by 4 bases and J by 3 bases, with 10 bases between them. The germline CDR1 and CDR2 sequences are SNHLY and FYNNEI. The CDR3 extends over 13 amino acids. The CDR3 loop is CASSANGLYEQYF. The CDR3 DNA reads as TGTGCCAGCAGTGCTAACGGACTCTACGAGCAGTACTTC.

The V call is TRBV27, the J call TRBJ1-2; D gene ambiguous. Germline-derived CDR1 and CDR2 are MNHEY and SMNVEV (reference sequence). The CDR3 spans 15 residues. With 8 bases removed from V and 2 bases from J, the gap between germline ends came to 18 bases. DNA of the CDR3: TGTGCCAGCCTCCCAGGTGGAGGATTAAACTATGGCTACACCTTC. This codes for CASLPGGGLNYGYTF.

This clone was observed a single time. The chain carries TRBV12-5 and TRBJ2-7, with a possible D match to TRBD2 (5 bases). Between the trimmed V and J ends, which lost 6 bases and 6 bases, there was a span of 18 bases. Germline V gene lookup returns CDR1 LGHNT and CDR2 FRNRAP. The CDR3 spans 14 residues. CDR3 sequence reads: CASGQGSGLSEQYF. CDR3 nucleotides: TGTGCTAGTGGACAAGGAAGCGGACTTTCCGAGCAGTACTTC.

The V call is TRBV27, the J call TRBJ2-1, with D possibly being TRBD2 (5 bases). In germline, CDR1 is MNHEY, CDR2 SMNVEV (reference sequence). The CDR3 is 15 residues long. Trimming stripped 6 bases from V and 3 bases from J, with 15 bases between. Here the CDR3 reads CASSFLPRDYNEQFF. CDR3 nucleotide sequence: TGTGCCAGCAGCTTCCTCCCCCGGGACTACAATGAGCAGTTCTTC.

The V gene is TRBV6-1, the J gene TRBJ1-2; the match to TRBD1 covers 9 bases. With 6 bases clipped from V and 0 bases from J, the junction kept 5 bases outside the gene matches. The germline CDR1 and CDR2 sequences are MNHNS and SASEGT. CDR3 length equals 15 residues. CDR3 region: CASSPRQGANYGYTF. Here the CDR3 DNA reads TGTGCCAGCAGCCCAAGACAGGGGGCTAACTATGGCTACACCTTC.

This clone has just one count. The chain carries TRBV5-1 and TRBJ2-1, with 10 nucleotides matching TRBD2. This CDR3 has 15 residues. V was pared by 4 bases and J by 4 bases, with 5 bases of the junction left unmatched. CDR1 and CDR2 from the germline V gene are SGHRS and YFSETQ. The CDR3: CASSPSGSLYNEQFF. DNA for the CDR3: TGCGCCAGCAGCCCTAGCGGGAGTCTATACAATGAGCAGTTCTTC. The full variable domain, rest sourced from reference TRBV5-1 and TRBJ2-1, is KAGVTQTPRYLIKTRGQQVTLSCSPISGHRSVSWYQQTPGQGLQFLFEYFSETQRNKGNFPGRFSGRQFSNSRSEMNVSTLELGDSALYLCASSPSGSLYNEQFFGPGTRLTVL.

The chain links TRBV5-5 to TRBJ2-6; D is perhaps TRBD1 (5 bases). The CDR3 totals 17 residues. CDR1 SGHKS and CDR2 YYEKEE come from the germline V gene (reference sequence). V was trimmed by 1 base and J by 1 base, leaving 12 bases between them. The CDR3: CASSLLGRVSGANVLTF. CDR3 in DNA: TGTGCCAGCAGCTTGTTGGGCAGGGTTTCTGGGGCCAACGTCCTGACTTTC. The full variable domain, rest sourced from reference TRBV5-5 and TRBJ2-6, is DAGVTQSPTHLIKTRGQQVTLRCSPISGHKSVSWYQQVLGQGPQFIFQYYEKEERGRGNFPDRFSARQFPNYSSELNVNALLLGDSALYLCASSLLGRVSGANVLTFGAGSRLTVL.

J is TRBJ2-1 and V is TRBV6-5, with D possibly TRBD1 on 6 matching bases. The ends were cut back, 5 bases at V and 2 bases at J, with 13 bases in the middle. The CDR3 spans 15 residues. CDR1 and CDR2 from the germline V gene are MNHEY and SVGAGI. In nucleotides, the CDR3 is TGTGCCAGCAGTCACAACAGGGACCCCTACAATGAGCAGTTCTTC. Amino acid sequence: CASSHNRDPYNEQFF.

The CDR3 DNA follows: TGTGCCAGCAGCATTTCCGGGACAGGGCCAGGCGAGCAGTACTTC. This encodes CASSISGTGPGEQYF. This rearrangement joins TRBV2 to TRBJ2-7; 9 nucleotides agree with TRBD1. The J segment lost 6 bases and the V segment lost 6 bases, leaving 12 bases of the junction unmatched. CDR1 is SNHLY, CDR2 FYNNEI, per germline. CDR3 length equals 15 residues.

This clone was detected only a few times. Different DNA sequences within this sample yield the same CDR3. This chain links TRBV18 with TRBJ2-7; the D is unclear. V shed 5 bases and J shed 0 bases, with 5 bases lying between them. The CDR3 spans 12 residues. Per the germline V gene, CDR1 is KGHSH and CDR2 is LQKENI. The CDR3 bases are TGTGCCAGCTCATCGAGCTCCTACGAGCAGTACTTC. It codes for CASSSSSYEQYF.

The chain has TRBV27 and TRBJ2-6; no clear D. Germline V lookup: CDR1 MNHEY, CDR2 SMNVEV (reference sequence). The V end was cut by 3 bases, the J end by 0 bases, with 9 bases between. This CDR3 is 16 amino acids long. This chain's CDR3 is CASSLSYNSGANVLTF. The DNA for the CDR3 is TGTGCCAGCAGTTTGTCCTATAACTCTGGGGCCAACGTCCTGACTTTC.

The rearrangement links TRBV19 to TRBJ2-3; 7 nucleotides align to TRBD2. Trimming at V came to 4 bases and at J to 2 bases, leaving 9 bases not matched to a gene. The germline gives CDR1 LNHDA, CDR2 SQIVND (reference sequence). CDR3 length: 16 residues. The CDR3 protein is CASSKLRETLTDTQYF. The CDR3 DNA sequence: TGTGCCAGTAGTAAATTGCGGGAGACACTCACAGATACGCAGTATTTT.

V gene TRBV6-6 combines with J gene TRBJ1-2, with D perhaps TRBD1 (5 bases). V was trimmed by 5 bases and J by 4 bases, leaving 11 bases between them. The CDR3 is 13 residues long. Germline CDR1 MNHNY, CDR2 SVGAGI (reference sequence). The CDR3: CASSLKGSYGYTF. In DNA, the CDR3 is TGTGCCAGCAGTCTGAAGGGGTCCTATGGCTACACCTTC.

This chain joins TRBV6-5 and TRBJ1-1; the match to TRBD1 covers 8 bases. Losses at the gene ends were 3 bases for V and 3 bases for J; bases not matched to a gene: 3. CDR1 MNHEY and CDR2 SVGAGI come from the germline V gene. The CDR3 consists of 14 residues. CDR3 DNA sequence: TGTGCCAGCAGTTATCAGGGGGCGGACACTGAAGCTTTCTTT. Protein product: CASSYQGADTEAFF.

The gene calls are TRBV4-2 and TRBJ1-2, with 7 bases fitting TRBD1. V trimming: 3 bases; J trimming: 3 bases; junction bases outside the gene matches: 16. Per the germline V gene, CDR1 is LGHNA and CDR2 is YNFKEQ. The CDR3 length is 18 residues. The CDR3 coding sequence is TGTGCCAGCAGCCACCACCCTGGCTTAGACAGGGCCGACTATGGCTACACCTTC. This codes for CASSHHPGLDRADYGYTF.

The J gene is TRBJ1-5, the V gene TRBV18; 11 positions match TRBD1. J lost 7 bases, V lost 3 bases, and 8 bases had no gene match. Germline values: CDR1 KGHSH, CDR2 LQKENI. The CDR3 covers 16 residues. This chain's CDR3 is CASSPKGQGETQPQHF. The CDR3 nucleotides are TGTGCCAGCTCACCGAAGGGACAGGGGGAAACCCAGCCCCAGCATTTT.

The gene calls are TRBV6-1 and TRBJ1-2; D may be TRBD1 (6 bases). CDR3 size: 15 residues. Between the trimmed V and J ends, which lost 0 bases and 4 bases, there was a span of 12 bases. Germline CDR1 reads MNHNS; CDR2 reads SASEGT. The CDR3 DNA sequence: TGTGCCAGCAGTGAAGCGCGACAGGCTTTCTATGGCTACACCTTC. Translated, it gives CASSEARQAFYGYTF.

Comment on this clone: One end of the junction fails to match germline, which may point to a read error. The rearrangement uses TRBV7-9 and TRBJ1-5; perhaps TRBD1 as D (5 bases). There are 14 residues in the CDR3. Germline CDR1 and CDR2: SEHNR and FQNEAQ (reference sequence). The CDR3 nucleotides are TGTTCCAGCAGCTTAGGGGAGGGGTGGCAGCCCCAGCATTTT. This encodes CSSSLGEGWQPQHF.

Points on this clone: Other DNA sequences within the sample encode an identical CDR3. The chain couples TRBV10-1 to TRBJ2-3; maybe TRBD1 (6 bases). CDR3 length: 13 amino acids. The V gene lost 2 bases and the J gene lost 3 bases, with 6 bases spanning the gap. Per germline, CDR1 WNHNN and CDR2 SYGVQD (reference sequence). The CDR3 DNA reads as TGCGCCAGCAGTGAGGGACAGACAGATACGCAGTATTTT. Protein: CASSEGQTDTQYF.

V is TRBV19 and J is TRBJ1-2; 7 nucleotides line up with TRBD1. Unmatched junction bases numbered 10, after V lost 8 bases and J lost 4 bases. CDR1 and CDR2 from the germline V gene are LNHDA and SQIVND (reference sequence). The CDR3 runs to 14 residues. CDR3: CASGTRDSPYGYTF. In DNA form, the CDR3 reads TGTGCCAGTGGAACGCGGGACAGCCCCTATGGCTACACCTTC.

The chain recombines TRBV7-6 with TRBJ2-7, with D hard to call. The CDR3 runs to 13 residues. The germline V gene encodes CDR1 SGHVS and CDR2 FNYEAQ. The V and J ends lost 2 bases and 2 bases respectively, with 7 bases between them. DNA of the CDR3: TGTGCCAGCAGCTTAAGCCAAACCTACGAGCAGTACTTC. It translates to CASSLSQTYEQYF.